The sample holds a few counts of the clone carrying this TCR beta chain. Its specificity is unknown. Its ends do not fully match the called genes, so a read error is possible. The source of the sample is a study of CD8+CD57+ T cells in acquired aplastic anemia. Study overall: When averaged, DNA from sorted CD4+ and CD8+ cells came to 2.5 to 4 ug. The study, taken as a whole, reports: Patients shared 25 to 35 CD8+ CDR3 sequences with controls.

Profiling that covered TCR beta VDJ and CDR3 relied on genomic DNA as its template. One entry per CDR3 protein, called by TCRdb with MiXCR from the reads. The data show 200,000 to 300,000 distinct CDR3 sequences, around 82% seen once. An expansion of CD8+CD57+ cells by flow cytometry had been shown in patients chosen for sequencing. The patients all had a severe acquired aplastic anemia diagnosis. Patient blood was sampled before any therapy had been received. This receptor was obtained from a human donor with aplastic anemia. Sequenced: sorted CD4+, CD8+, or CD8+CD57+ T cells (not recorded which) from PBMCs.

The CDR3 region is CASSIAGGADTQHFF. The CDR3 bases are TGTGCCAGTAGCATAGCTGGCGGAGCCGACACGCAGCATTTCTTC. The chain links TRBV7-8 to TRBJ2-1; D is ambiguous. Per germline, CDR1 SGHVS and CDR2 FQNEAQ. This CDR3 comprises 15 residues.